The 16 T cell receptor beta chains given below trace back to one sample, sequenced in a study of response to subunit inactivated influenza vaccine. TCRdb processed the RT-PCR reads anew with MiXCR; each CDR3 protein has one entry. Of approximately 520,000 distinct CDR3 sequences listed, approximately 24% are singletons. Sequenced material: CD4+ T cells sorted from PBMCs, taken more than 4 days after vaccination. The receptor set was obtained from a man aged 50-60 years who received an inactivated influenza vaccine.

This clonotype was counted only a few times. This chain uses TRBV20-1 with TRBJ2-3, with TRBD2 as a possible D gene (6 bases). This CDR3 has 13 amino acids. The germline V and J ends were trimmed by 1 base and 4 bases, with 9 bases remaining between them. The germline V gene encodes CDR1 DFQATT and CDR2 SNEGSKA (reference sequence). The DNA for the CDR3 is TGCAGTGCTAGAGGGACTACGCCAGATACGCAGTATTTT. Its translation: CSARGTTPDTQYF.

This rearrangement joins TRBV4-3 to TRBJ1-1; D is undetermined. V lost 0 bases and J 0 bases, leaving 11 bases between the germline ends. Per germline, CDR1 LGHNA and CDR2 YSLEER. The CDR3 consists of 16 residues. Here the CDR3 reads CASSQDLQRMNTEAFF. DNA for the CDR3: TGCGCCAGCAGCCAAGATCTGCAGAGGATGAACACTGAAGCTTTCTTT.

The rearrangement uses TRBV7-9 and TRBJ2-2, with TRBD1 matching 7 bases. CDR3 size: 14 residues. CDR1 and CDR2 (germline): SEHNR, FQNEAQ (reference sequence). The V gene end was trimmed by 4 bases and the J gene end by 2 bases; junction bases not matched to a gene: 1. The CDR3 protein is CASSWDSNTGELFF. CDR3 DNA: TGTGCCAGCAGCTGGGACAGTAACACCGGGGAGCTGTTTTTT.

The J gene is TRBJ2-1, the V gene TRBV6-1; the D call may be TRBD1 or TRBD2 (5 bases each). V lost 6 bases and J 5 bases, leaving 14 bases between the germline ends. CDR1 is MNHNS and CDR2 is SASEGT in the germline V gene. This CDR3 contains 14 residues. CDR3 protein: CASRMTGRHNEQFF. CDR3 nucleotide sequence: TGTGCCAGCAGAATGACGGGACGCCACAATGAGCAGTTCTTC.

CDR3 in amino acids: CASSGGREAIVGTGVPTYEQYF. In DNA form, the CDR3 reads TGTGCCAGCAGTGGGGGTAGGGAGGCCATTGTGGGGACAGGGGTCCCCACCTACGAGCAGTACTTC. V gene TRBV6-1 combines with J gene TRBJ2-7, with TRBD1 identical over 10 bases. From germline, CDR1 is MNHNS and CDR2 SASEGT. V trimming: 4 bases; J trimming: 2 bases; junction bases outside the gene matches: 26. The CDR3 has 22 amino acids.

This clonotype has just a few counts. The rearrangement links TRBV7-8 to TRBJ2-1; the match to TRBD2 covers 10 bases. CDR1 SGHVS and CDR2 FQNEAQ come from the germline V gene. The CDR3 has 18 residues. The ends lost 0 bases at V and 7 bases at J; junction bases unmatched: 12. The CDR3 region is CASSLAVVQREGRNEQFF. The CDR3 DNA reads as TGTGCCAGCAGCTTAGCAGTAGTCCAGCGGGAGGGCCGAAATGAGCAGTTCTTC.

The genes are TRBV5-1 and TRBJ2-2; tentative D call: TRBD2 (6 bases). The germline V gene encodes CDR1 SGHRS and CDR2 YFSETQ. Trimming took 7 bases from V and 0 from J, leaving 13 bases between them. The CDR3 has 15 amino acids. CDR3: CASGRDSTNTGELFF. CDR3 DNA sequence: TGCGCCAGCGGCCGGGACTCCACGAACACCGGGGAGCTGTTTTTT.

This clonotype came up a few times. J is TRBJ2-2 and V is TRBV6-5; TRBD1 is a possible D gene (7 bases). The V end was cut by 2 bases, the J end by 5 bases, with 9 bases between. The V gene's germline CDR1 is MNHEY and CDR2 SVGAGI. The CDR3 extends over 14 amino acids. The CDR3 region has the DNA TGTGCCAGCAGTTACCAGGGGGGAACCGGGGAGCTGTTTTTT. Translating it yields CASSYQGGTGELFF.

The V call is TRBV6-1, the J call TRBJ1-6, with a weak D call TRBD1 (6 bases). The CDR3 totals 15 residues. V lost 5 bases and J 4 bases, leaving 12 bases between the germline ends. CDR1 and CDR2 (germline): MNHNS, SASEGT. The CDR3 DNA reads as TGTGCCAGCAGTAGCCGCAGGGGATATAATTCACCCCTCCACTTT. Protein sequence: CASSSRRGYNSPLHF.

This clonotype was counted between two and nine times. The CDR3 DNA sequence: TGCAGCGTTGAGGGTGTGGGGACCCAGTACTTC. This encodes CSVEGVGTQYF. The V and J genes are TRBV29-1 and TRBJ2-5; D is undetermined. Trimming took off 3 bases at V and 7 bases at J, with 9 bases between the two ends. CDR1 is SQVTM and CDR2 is ANQGSEA in the germline V gene. The CDR3 is 11 amino acids.

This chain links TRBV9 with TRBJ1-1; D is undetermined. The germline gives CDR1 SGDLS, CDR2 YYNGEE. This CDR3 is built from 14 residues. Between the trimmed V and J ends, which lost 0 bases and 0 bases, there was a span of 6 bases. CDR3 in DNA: TGTGCCAGCAGCGTAGAAGTCATGAACACTGAAGCTTTCTTT. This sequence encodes CASSVEVMNTEAFF.

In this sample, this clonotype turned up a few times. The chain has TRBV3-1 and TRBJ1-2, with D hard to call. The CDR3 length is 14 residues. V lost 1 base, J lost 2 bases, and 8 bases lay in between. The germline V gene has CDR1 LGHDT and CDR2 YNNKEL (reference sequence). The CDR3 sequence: CASSQGSTNYGYTF. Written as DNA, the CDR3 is TGTGCCAGCAGCCAAGGGTCTACAAACTATGGCTACACCTTC.

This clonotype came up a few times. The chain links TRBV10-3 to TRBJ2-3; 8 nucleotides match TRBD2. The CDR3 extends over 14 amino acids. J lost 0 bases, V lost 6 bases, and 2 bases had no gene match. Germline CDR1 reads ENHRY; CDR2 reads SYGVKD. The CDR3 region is CAIRIAGSTDTQYF. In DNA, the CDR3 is TGTGCCATCAGGATAGCGGGGAGCACAGATACGCAGTATTTT.

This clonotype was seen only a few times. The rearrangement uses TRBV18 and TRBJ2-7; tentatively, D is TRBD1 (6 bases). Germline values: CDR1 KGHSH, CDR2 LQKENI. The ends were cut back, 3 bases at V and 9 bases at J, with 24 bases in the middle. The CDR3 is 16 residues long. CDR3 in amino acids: CASSPIIGTLEEGQYF. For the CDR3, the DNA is TGTGCCAGCTCACCGATTATAGGGACACTGGAAGAAGGGCAGTACTTC. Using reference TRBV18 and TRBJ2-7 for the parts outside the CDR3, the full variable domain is NAGVMQNPRHLVRRRGQEARLRCSPMKGHSHVYWYRQLPEEGLKFMVYLQKENIIDESGMPKERFSAEFPKEGPSILRIQQVVRGDSAAYFCASSPIIGTLEEGQYFGPGTRLTVT.

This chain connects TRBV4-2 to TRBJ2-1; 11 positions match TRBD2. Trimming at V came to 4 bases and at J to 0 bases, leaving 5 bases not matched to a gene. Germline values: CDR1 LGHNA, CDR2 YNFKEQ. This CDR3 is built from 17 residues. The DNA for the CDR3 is TGTGCCAGCAGCCTTGGTAGCGGGAGGGCCTCCTACAATGAGCAGTTCTTC. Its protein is CASSLGSGRASYNEQFF.

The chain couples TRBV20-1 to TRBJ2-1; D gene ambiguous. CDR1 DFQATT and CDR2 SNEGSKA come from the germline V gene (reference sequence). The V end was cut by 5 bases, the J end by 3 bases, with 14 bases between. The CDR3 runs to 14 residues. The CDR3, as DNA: TGCAGTGCTGGGATTCCGGGCCTCTACAATGAGCAGTTCTTC. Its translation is CSAGIPGLYNEQFF.